What follows is one TCR beta chain and its context. At one end, the junction sequence differs from germline, possibly due to a read error. TCRdb's table, derived via immunoSEQ multiplex PCR, lists solely in-frame clones and lacks some. The sample records some 300,000 clones, 70% to 90% being singletons. These data originate in a study of blood T cell repertoires in COVID-19. The germline gives CDR1 MNHEY, CDR2 SMNVEV (reference sequence). This CDR3 has 16 amino acids. Sequences were obtained from PBMCs or T cells enriched from blood (not recorded which). The receptor was derived from a man aged 25-40 years who had recovered from COVID-19. The V call is TRBV27, the J call TRBJ2-7; D might be TRBD2 (5 bases). The CDR3 loop reads CASSLRSRQPNGVGGF. The CDR3 DNA is TGTGCCAGCAGTTTGCGGTCTCGGCAACCCAACGGGGTCGGAGGCTTC.